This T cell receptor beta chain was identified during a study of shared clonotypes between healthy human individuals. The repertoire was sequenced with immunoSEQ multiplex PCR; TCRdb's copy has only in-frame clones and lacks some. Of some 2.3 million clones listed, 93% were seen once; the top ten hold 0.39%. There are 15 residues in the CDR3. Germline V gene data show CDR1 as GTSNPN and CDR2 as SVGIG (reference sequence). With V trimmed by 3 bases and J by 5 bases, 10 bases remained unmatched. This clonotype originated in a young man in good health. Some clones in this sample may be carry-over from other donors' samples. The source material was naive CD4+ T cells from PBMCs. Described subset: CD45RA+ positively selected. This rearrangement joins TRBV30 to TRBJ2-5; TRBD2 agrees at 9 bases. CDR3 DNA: TGTGCCTGGAGACTGCTGGCGGGAGGGGGGGAGACCCAGTACTTC. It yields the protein CAWRLLAGGGETQYF. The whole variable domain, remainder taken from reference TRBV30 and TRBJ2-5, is SQTIHQWPATLVQPVGSPLSLECTVEGTSNPNLYWYRQAAGRGLQLLFYSVGIGQISSEVPQNLSASRPQDRQFILSSKKLLLSDSGFYLCAWRLLAGGGETQYFGPGTRLLVL.